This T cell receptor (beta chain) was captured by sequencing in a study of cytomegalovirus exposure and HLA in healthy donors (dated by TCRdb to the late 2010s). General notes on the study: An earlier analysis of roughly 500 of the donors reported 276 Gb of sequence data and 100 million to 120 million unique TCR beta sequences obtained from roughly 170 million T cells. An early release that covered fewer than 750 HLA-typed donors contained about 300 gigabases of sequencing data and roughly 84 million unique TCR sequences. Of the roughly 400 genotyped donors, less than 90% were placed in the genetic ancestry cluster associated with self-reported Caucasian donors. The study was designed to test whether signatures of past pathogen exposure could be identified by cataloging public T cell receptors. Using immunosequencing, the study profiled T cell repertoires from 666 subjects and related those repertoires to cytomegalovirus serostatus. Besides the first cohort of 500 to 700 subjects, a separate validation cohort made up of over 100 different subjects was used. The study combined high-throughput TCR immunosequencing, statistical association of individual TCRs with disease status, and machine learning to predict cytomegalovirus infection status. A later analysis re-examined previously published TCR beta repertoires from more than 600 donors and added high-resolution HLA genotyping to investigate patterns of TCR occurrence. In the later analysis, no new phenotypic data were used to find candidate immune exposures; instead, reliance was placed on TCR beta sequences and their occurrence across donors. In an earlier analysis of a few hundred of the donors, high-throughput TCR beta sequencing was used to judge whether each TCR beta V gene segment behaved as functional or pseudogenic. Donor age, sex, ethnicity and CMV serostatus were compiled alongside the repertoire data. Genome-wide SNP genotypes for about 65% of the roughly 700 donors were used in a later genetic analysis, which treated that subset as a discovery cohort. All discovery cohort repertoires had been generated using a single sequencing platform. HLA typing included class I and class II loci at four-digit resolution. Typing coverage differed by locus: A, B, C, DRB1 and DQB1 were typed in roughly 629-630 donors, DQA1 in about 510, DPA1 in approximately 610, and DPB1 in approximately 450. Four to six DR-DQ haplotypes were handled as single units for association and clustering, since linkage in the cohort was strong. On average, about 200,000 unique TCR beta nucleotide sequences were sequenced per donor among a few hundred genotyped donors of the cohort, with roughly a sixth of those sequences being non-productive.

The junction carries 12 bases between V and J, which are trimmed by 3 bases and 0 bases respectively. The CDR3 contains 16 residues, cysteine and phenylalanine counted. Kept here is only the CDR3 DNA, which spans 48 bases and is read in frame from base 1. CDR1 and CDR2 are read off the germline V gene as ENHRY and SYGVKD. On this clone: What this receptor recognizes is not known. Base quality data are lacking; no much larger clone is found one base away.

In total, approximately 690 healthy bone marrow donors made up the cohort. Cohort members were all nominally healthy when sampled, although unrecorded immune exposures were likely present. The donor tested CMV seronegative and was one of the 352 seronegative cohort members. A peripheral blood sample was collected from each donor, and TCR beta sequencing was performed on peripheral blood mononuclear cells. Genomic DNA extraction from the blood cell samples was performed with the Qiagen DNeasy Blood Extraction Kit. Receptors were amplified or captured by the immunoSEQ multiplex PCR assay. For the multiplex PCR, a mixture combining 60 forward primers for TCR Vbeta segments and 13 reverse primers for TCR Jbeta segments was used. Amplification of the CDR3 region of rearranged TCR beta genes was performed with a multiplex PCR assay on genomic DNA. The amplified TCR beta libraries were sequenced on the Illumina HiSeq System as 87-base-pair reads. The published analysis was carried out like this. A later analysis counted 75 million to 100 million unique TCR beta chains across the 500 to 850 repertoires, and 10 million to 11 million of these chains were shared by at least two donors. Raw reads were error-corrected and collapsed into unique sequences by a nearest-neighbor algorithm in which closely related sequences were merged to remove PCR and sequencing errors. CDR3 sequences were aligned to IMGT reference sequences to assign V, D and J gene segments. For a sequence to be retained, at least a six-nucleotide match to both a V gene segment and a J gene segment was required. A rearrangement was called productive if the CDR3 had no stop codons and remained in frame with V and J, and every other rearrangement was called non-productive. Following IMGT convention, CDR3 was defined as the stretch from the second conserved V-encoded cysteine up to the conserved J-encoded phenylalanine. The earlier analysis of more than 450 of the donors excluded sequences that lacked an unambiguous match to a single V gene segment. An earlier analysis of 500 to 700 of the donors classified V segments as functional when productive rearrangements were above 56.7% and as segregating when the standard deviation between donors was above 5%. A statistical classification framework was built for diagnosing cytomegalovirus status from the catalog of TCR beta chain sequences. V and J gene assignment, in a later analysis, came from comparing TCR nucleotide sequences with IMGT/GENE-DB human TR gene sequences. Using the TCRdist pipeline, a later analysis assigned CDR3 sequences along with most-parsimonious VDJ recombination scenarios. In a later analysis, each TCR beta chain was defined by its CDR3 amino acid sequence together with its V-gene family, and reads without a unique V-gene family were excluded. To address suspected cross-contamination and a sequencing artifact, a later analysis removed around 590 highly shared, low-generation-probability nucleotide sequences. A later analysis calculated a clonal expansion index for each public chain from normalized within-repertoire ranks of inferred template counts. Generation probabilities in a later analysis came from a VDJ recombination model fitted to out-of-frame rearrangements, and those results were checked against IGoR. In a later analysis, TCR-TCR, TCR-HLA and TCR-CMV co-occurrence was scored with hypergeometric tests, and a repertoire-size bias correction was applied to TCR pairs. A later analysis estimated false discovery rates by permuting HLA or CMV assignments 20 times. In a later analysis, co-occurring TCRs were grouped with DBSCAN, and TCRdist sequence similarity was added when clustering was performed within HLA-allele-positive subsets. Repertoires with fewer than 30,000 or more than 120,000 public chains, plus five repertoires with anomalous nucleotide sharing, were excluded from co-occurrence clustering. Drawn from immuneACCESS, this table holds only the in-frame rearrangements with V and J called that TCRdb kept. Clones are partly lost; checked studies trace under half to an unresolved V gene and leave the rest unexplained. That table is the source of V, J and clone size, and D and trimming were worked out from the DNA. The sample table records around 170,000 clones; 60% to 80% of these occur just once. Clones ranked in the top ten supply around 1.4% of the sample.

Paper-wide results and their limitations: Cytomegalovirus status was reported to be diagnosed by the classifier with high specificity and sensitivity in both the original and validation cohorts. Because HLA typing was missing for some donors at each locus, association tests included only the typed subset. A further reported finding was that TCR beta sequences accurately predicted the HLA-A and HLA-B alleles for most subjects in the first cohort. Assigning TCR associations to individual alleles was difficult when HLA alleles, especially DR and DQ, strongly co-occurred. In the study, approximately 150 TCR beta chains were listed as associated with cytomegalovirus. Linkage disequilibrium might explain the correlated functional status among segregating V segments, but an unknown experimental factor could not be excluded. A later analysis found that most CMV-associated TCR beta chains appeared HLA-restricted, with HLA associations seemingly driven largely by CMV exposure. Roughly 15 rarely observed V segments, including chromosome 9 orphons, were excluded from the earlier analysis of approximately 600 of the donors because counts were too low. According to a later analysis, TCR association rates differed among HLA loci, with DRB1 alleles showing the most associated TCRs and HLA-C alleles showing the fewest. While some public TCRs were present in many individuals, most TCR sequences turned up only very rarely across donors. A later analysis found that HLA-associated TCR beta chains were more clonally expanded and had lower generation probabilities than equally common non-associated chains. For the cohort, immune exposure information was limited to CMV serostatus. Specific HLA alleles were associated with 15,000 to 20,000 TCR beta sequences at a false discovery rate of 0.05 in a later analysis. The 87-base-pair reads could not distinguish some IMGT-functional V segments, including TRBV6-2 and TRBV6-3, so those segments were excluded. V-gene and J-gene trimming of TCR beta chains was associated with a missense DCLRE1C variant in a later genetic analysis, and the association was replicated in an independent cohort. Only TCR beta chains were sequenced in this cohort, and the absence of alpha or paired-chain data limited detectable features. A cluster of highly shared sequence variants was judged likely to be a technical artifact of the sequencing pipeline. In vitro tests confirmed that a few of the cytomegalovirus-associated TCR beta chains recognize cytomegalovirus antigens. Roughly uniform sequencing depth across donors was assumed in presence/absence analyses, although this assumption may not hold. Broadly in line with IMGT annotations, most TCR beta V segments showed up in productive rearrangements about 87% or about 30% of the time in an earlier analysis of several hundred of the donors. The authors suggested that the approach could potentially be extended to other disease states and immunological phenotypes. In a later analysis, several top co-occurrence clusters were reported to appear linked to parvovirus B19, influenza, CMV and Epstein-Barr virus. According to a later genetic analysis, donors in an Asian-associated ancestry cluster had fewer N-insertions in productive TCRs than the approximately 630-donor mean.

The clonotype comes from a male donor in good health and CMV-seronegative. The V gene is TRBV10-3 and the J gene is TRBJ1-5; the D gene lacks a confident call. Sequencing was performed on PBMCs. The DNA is TGTGCCATCAGTGACCCGACTGATCATAGCAATCAGCCCCAGCATTTT. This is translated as CAISDPTDHSNQPQHF.